Below, one T cell receptor (beta chain) is given with its context. Its antigen is unidentified. In germline, CDR1 is MNHNS, CDR2 SASEGT. CDR3 length: 16 residues. Unmatched junction bases numbered 9, after V lost 4 bases and J lost 3 bases. This record comes from a study of cytomegalovirus exposure and HLA in healthy donors. Overall study results and limits: Being productive about 90% or about 30% of the time was typical of most TCR beta V segments in an earlier analysis.

The study ran its PCR with 60 Vbeta and 13 Jbeta primers. The repertoire was sequenced with immunoSEQ multiplex PCR; TCRdb's copy has only in-frame clones and lacks some. Found here are some 110,000 clones, around three quarters of them singletons; the top ten hold 13%. The sequenced sample consisted of PBMCs. The chain recombines TRBV6-1 with TRBJ2-3; 8 bases are shared with TRBD2. This TCR derives from a woman aged 55-70 years in good health and CMV-seropositive. The CDR3 region has the DNA TGTGCCAGCAGTGGGGGGGTAGCGGGAATGACAGATACGCAGTATTTT. Its translation is CASSGGVAGMTDTQYF.